Sequencing of this TCR beta chain was carried out in a study of technical replicates of blood from a handful of donors. Clones were sequenced by immunoSEQ multiplex PCR, and TCRdb holds only the in-frame ones, with some missing. The table includes about 85,000 clones, around 94% detected once. Trimming took off 4 bases at V and 6 bases at J, with 16 bases between the two ends. This CDR3 region has 15 residues. CDR1 is MNHNS, CDR2 SASEGT, per germline. Sequencing was carried out using T cells isolated from PBMCs. The chain recombines TRBV6-1 with TRBJ2-1; D perhaps matches TRBD2 (7 bases). The TCR comes from a human donor in good health. The CDR3 nucleotides are TGTGCCAGCAGTGGTTGGGGGGGCCTAGTCAATGAGCAGTTCTTC. It yields the protein CASSGWGGLVNEQFF.